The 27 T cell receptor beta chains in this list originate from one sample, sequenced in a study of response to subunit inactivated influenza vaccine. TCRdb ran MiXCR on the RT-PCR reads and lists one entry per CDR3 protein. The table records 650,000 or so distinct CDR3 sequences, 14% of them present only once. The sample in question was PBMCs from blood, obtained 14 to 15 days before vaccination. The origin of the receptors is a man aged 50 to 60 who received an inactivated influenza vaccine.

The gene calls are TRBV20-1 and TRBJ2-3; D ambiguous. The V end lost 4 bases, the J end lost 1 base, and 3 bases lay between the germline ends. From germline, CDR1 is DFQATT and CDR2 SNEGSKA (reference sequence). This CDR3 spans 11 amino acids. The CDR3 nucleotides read TGCAGTGCTATGCGCACAGATACGCAGTATTTT. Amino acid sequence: CSAMRTDTQYF.

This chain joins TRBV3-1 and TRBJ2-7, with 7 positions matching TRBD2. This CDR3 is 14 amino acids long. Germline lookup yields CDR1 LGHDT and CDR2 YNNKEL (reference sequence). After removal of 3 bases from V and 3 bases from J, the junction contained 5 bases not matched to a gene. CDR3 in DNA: TGTGCCAGCAGCCATTCCAGCGGGATCTACGAGCAGTACTTC. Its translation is CASSHSSGIYEQYF.

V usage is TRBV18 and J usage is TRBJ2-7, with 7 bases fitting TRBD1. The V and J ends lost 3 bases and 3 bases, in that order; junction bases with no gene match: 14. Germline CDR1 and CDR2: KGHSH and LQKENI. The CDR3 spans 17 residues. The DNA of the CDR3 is TGTGCCAGCTCACCGCGAGGGGGCCCGGACCTAAACTACGAGCAGTACTTC. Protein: CASSPRGGPDLNYEQYF.

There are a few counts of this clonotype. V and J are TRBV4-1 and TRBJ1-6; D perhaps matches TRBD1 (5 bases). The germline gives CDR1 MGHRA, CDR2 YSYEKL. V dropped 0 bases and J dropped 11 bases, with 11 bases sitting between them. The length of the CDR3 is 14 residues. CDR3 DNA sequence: TGCGCCAGCAGCCAAGATACAGGCAAACCACCCCTCCACTTT. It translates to CASSQDTGKPPLHF.

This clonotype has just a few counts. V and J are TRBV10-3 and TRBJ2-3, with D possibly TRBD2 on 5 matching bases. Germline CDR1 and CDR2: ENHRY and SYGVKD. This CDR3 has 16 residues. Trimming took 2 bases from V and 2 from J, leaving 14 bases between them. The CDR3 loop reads CAISEGRHGFTDTQYF. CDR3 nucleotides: TGTGCCATCAGTGAGGGGAGACACGGATTCACAGATACGCAGTATTTT.

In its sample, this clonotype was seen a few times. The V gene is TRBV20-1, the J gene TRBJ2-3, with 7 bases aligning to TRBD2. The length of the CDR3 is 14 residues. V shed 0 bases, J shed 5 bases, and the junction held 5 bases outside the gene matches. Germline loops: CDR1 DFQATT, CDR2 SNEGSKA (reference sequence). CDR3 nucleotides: TGCAGTGCTAGAGATCCCGGGAGGTTAGATACGCAGTATTTT. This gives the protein CSARDPGRLDTQYF.

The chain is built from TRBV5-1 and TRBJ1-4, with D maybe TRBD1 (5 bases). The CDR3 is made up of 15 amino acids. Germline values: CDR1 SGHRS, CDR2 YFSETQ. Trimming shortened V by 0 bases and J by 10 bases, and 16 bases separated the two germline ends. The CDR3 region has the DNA TGCGCCAGCAGCTTGGGGGGACTCGGGGCTCGAAAACTGTTTTTT. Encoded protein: CASSLGGLGARKLFF. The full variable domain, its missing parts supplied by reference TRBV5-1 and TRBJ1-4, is KAGVTQTPRYLIKTRGQQVTLSCSPISGHRSVSWYQQTPGQGLQFLFEYFSETQRNKGNFPGRFSGRQFSNSRSEMNVSTLELGDSALYLCASSLGGLGARKLFFGSGTQLSVL.

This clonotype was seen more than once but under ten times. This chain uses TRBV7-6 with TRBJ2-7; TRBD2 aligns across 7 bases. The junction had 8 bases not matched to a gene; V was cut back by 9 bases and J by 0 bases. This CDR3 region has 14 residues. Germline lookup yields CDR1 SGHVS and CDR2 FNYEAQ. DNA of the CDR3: TGTGCCAGTCAAAAGCGGGACGGCTCCTACGAGCAGTACTTC. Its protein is CASQKRDGSYEQYF.

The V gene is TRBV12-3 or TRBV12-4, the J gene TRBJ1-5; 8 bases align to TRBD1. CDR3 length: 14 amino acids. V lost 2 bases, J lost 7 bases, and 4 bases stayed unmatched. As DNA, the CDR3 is TGTGCCAGCAGTTTAAGCCAGGGGGCCCAGCCCCAGCATTTT. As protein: CASSLSQGAQPQHF.

DNA of the CDR3: TGTGCCAGCAGTTACCCTTCTAGCGGGGGGGCCACTGAGCAGTTCTTC. Residues: CASSYPSSGGATEQFF. V and J are TRBV6-2 or TRBV6-3 and TRBJ2-1; 12 bases map to TRBD2. The CDR3 totals 16 residues. Germline lookup yields CDR1 MNHEY and CDR2 SVGEGT. J was trimmed by 9 bases and V by 2 bases; bases with no gene match: 8.

CDR3 protein: CASSYGVNEQFF. For the CDR3, the DNA is TGTGCCAGCAGTTACGGTGTGAATGAGCAGTTCTTC. This chain joins TRBV6-2 or TRBV6-3 and TRBJ2-1, with D uncertain. V lost 2 bases and J lost 7, with 6 bases in between. CDR1 is MNHEY and CDR2 is SVGEGT in the germline V gene. CDR3 length: 12 residues.

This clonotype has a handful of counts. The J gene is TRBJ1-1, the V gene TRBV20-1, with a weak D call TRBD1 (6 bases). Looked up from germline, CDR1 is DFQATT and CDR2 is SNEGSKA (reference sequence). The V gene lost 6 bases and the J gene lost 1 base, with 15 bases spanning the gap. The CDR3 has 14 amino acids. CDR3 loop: CSAPETGRNTEAFF. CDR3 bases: TGCAGTGCCCCAGAAACAGGGCGGAACACTGAAGCTTTCTTT.

CDR3: CATGQQGVYEQYF. As DNA, the CDR3 is TGTGCCACGGGGCAGCAGGGTGTCTACGAGCAGTACTTC. The rearrangement links TRBV7-2 to TRBJ2-7; D may correspond to TRBD1 or TRBD2 (5 bases each). Germline assignment: CDR1 SGHTA and CDR2 FQGNSA. V lost 10 bases and J lost 3, with 16 bases in between. The CDR3 consists of 13 residues.

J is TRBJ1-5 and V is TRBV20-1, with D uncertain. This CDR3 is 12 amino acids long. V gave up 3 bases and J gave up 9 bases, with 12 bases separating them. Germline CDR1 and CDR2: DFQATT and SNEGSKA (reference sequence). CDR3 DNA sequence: TGCAGTGCTAGTATTGAGGGTGGGCCCCAGCATTTT. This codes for CSASIEGGPQHF.

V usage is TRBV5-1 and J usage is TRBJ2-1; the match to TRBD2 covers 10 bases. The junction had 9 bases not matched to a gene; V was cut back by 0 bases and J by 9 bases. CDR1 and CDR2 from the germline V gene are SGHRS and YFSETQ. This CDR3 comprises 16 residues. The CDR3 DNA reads TGCGCCAGCAGCTTGGGGGTAGCGGGAGGCTATAGTGAGCAGTTCTTC. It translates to CASSLGVAGGYSEQFF.

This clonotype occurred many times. The DNA for the CDR3 is TGTGCCAGCAGCGGCAACAGGGGAACCGGGGAGCTGTTTTTT. Residues: CASSGNRGTGELFF. V gene TRBV5-5 combines with J gene TRBJ2-2; 7 bases line up with TRBD1. CDR1 is SGHKS, CDR2 YYEKEE, per germline (reference sequence). The V and J ends lost 4 bases and 5 bases, in that order; junction bases with no gene match: 5. This CDR3 spans 14 amino acids.

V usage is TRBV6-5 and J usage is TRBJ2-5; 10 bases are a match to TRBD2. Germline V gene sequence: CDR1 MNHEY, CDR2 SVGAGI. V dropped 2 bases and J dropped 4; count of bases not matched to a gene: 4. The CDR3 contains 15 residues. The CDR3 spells CASSYQRGGRETQYF. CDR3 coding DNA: TGTGCCAGCAGTTACCAGCGGGGGGGCAGAGAGACCCAGTACTTC.

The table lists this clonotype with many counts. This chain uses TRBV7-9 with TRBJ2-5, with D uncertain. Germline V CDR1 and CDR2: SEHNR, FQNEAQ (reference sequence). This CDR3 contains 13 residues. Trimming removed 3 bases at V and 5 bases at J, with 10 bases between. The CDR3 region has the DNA TGTGCCAGCAGCTTTCAAGGTCGGGAGACCCAGTACTTC. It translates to CASSFQGRETQYF.

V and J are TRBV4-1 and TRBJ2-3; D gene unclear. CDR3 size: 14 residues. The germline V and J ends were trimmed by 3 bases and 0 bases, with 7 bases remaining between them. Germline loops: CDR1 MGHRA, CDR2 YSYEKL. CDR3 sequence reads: CASSHPYSTDTQYF. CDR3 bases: TGCGCCAGCAGCCACCCGTACAGCACAGATACGCAGTATTTT.

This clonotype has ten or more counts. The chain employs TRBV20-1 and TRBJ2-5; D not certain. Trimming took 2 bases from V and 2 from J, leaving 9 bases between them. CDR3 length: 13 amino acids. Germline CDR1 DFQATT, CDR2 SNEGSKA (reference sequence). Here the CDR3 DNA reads TGCAGTGCTAGACGGTTTATTCAAGAGACCCAGTACTTC. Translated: CSARRFIQETQYF.

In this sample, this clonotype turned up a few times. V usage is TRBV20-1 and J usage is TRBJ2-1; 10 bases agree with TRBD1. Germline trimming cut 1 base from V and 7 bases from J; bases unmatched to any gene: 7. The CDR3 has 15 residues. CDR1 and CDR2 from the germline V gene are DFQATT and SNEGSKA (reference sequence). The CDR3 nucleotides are TGCAGTGCTAGAGGCGCCGGGACAGGGGCGAATGAGCAGTTCTTC. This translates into CSARGAGTGANEQFF.

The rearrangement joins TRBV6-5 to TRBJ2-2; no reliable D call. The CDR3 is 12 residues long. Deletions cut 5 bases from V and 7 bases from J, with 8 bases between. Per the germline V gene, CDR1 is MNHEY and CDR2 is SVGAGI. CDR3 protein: CASSQSFGELFF. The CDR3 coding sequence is TGTGCCAGCAGTCAGTCGTTCGGGGAGCTGTTTTTT.

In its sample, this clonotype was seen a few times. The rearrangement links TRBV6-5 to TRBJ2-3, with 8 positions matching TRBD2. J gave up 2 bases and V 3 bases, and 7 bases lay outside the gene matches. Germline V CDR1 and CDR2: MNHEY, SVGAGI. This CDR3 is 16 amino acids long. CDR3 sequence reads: CASSYARGGTTDTQYF. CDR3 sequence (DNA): TGTGCCAGCAGTTATGCTCGCGGGGGGACCACAGATACGCAGTATTTT.

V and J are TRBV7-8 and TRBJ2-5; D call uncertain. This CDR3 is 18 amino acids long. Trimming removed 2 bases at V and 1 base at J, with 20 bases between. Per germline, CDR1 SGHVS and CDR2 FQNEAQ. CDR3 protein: CASSLKESLATIQETQYF. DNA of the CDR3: TGTGCCAGCAGCTTAAAGGAAAGCCTCGCCACCATCCAAGAGACCCAGTACTTC.

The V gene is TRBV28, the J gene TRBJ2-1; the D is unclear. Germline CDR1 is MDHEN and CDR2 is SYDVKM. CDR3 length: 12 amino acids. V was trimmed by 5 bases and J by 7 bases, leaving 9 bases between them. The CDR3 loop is CASSAPLNEQFF. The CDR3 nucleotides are TGTGCCAGCAGTGCCCCGTTAAATGAGCAGTTCTTC.

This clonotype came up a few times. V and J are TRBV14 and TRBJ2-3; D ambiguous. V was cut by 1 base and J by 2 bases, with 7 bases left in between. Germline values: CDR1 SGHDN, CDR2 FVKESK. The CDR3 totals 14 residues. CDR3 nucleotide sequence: TGTGCCAGCAGCCAAGCTCTCACCACAGATACGCAGTATTTT. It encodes CASSQALTTDTQYF.

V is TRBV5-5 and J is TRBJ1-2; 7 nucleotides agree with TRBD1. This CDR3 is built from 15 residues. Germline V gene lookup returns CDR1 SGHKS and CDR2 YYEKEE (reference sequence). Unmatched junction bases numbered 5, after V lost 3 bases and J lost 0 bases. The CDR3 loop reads CASSYSGTANYGYTF. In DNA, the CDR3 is TGTGCCAGCAGCTATTCCGGGACAGCTAACTATGGCTACACCTTC.